The clone carrying this T cell receptor (beta chain) was detected a few times. The data were obtained in a study of T-cell memory formation after mild COVID-19. V was cut by 3 bases and J by 2 bases, with 7 bases left in between. CDR1 and CDR2 from the germline V gene are SGDLS and YYNGEE. CDR3 length: 13 amino acids. TCRdb reanalysed the 5' RACE reads using MiXCR and keeps one entry per CDR3 protein. Found here are roughly 620,000 distinct CDR3 sequences, roughly 18% of them singletons; the top ten hold around 13%. The chain carries TRBV9 and TRBJ2-3; no clear D gene. The origin of this receptor is an adult woman who had mild COVID-19 (a few samples of this study predate the infection). Cell type and time point are not known. Sequencing was performed on PBMCs or a T cell subset sorted from them (not recorded which). The CDR3 region is CASSGWYTDTQYF. The CDR3 nucleotides are TGTGCCAGCAGCGGATGGTACACAGATACGCAGTATTTT.